This is a list of T cell receptor beta chains from one sample in a study of T-cell reconstitution after alpha-beta-depleted transplantation in children. MiXCR was run by TCRdb on the PCR reads, yielding one entry per CDR3 protein. The profile shows a few hundred thousand distinct CDR3 sequences, 10% to 15% of them singletons. This specimen consisted of PBMCs, mostly from graft donor cells, obtained 360 days after TCRalphabeta/CD19-depleted stem cell transplant. The receptors shown here come from a male patient younger than 18 who had a stem cell transplant for acute myeloid leukemia, so the T cells may come from the graft donor. Both conserved end residues are trimmed from each CDR3. Each record gives: V gene, clone size, CDR3 protein. Clone size is given for some rows only: seen once, a few or many times, or a class if the clone is expanded.

v_call: TRBV7-9
clone_size: many
cdr3_aa: ASSLGGGYT

v_call: TRBV7-6
clone_size: many
cdr3_aa: ASSLRQGDEQY

v_call: TRBV24-1
clone_size: NA
cdr3_aa: ATSDYKQGLGDEQY

v_call: TRBV20-1
clone_size: few
cdr3_aa: SAILAEMNTGELF

v_call: TRBV20-1
clone_size: few
cdr3_aa: SARRIGTGDPDTQY

v_call: TRBV3-1
clone_size: NA
cdr3_aa: ASCQDHRQGWNTEAF

v_call: TRBV20-1
clone_size: NA
cdr3_aa: SAIPPRGNEQF

v_call: TRBV5-1
clone_size: many
cdr3_aa: ASSLESGTDTQY

v_call: TRBV7-2
clone_size: few
cdr3_aa: ASSFFAGSREAF

v_call: TRBV5-4
clone_size: NA
cdr3_aa: ASSSAGRNTLEQY

v_call: TRBV7-2
clone_size: few
cdr3_aa: ASSGRTSIYEQY

v_call: TRBV5-1
clone_size: NA
cdr3_aa: ASSSDRGRVTEAF

v_call: TRBV20-1
clone_size: NA
cdr3_aa: SAGSGLGNQPQH